The TCR beta chain described here comes from a study of blood T cell repertoires in COVID-19. Study at large: T cells, B-cell-depleted T cells, or PBMCs supplied cDNA or gDNA.

Those enrolled, adults aged about 18 to 89 years, came from under 25 US areas. Participants' own reports of clinical history determined their cohort assignment. Per the germline V gene, CDR1 is SGHTA and CDR2 is FQGNSA. The CDR3 length is 14 residues. On this clone itself: The junction departs from the called germline gene at one end, perhaps through a read error.

Original processing notes: Reference gene primer amplification yielded estimated nucleated cell counts. Libraries were prepared by immunoSEQ multiplex PCR; TCRdb keeps only in-frame clonotypes and omits some of them. D and trimming come from the DNA, and the V and J calls and clone size come from that table. The data contain roughly 170,000 clones, around 78% of them singletons. J is TRBJ2-5 and V is TRBV7-2; 10 bases agree with TRBD2. The material sequenced was PBMCs or T cells enriched from blood (not recorded which). The sequence was collected from a woman in her forties or fifties who had recovered from COVID-19. DNA for the CDR3: TGCTCCACCGGGCTAGCGGGGGAGGGAGAGACCCAGTACTTC. Translation: CSTGLAGEGETQYF.